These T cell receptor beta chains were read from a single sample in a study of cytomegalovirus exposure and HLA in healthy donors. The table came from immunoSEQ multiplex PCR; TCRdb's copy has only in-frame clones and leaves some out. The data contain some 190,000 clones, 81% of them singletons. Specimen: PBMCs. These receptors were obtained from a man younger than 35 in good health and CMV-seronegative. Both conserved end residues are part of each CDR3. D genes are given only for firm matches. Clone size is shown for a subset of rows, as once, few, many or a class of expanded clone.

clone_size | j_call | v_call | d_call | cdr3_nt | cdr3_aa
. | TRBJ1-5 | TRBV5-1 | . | TGCGCCAGCAGCCCGTCTGGGGGGTTTCAGCCCCAGCATTTT | CASSPSGGFQPQHF
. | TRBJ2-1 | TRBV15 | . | TGTGCCACCAGCAGAGATTTTGGGGGGGCGGCAGAGCAGTTCTTC | CATSRDFGGAAEQFF
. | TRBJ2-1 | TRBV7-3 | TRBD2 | TGTGCCAGCAGCTTATCGGGAGGGTCCTACAATGAGCAGTTCTTC | CASSLSGGSYNEQFF
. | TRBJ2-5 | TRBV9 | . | TGTGCCAGCAGCGTAGCTCCGAGGGCCACGCAAGAAGCCCAGTACTTC | CASSVAPRATQEAQYF
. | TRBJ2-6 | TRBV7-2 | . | TGTGCCAGCAGCAGACGCGGGACGGAGAGCTCTGGGGCCAACGTCCTGACTTTC | CASSRRGTESSGANVLTF
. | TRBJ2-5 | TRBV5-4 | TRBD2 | TGTGCCAGCAGCTTGGTACGGGGGGGTGAGACCCAGTACTTC | CASSLVRGGETQYF
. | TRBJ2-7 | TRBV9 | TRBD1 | TGTGCCAGCAGCGTGGGACCGGGACAGGGATCTAACGAGCAGTACTTC | CASSVGPGQGSNEQYF
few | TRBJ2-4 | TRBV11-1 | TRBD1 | TGTGCCAGCAGCCCTGACAGGGGGCTGGGCAAAAACATTCAGTACTTC | CASSPDRGLGKNIQYF
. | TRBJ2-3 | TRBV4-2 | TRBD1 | TGTGCCAGCGGGACAGGGACAGATACGCAGTATTTT | CASGTGTDTQYF
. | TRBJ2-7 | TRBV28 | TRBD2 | TGTGCCAGCAGGTTCCCCAGCGGGGGTGGAAGTGAGCAGTACTTC | CASRFPSGGGSEQYF
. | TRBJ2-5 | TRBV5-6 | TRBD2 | TGTGCCAGCAGCCCCGCGGGAGGGCGGCGAGAGACCCAGTACTTC | CASSPAGGRRETQYF
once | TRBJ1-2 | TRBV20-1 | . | TGCAGTGCTAGTGTAGGGGATGGCTACACCTTC | CSASVGDGYTF
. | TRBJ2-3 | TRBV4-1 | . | TGCGCCAGCAGCCAAGTCTCTACAGATACGCAGTATTTT | CASSQVSTDTQYF
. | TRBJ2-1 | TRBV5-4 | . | TGTGCCAGCAGCTTGGACGTGAGCCCCTACAATGAGCAGTTCTTC | CASSLDVSPYNEQFF
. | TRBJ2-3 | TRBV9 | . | TGTGCCAGCAGCCGTGCGGTGCGCCACCAAGATACAGATACGCAGTATTTT | CASSRAVRHQDTDTQYF
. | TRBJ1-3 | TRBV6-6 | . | TGTGCCAGCAGTGGAGGGATATCTGGAAACACCATATATTTT | CASSGGISGNTIYF
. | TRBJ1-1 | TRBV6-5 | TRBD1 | TGTGCCAGCAGCCTCGGGACAGGGGGAACTGAAGCTTTCTTT | CASSLGTGGTEAFF
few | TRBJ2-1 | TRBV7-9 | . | TGTTCCAGCAGCCCTACCCCTTACGGGAGCTCCGGCAATGAGCAGTTCTTC | CSSSPTPYGSSGNEQFF
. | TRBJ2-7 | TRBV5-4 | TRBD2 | TGTGCCAGCAGCTTGGACAGCGGGATAGGGTACTTC | CASSLDSGIGYF
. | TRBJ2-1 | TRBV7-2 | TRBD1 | TGTGCCAGCAGCGTGAGGGGGCGCGGAGGAGGAATTGGCTACAATGAGCAGTTCTTC | CASSVRGRGGGIGYNEQFF
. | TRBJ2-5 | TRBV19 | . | TGTGCCAGTAGCGGGTTTCAAGAGACCCAGTACTTC | CASSGFQETQYF
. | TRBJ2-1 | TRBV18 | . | TGTGCCAGCTCACCACCGGAGTACTACATCGATGAGCAGTTCTTC | CASSPPEYYIDEQFF